A single sample gave rise to the 13 T cell receptor beta chains below, sequenced in a study of T cells expressing NK-cell markers. Reanalyzing the 5' RACE reads, TCRdb keeps one entry per CDR3 protein, without DNA. The listing contains roughly 350,000 distinct CDR3 sequences. Sequencing used blood T cells: a sorted CD56 or NKG2C T cell subset, CD4+ or CD8+ T cells, or bulk PBMC T cells (not recorded which). These receptors originate from a man aged 18-75 years in good health.

J is TRBJ2-1 and V is TRBV7-2; with no DNA, the TCRdb D assignment of TRBD2 cannot be verified. In germline, CDR1 is SGHTA, CDR2 FQGNSA. This CDR3 spans 13 amino acids. This CDR3 is CASSDQRGRKQFF.

This chain connects TRBV5-7 to TRBJ1-2. TRBV5-7 is sorted into the ORF group, with uncertain function. This CDR3 has 14 amino acids. The CDR3 region is CASSLPGLGYGYTF.

V is TRBV6-1 and J is TRBJ2-1. Germline loops: CDR1 MNHNS, CDR2 SASEGT. The CDR3 sequence is 15 residues long. CDR3 loop: CASKAVRGSYNEQFF.

The rearrangement uses TRBV6-1 and TRBJ2-1; there is no DNA to check the TCRdb D call of TRBD1. CDR1 MNHNS and CDR2 SASEGT come from the germline V gene. The CDR3 loop spans 14 amino acids. CDR3 loop: CATSRGRQYNEQFF.

The chain is built from TRBV6-5 and TRBJ1-4; TCRdb selects TRBD1, and the lack of DNA leaves this call unchecked. The V gene's germline CDR1 is MNHEY and CDR2 SVGAGI. The CDR3 is 18 residues long. This CDR3 reads CASSWGRRRTATNEKLFF.

The chain uses TRBV29-1 and TRBJ2-3; TCRdb's D call, TRBD2, is unchecked because there is no DNA. The CDR3 is made up of 13 amino acids. CDR1 SQVTM and CDR2 ANQGSEA come from the germline V gene. CDR3: CSVVAGITDTQYF.

The chain joins TRBV11-2 to TRBJ2-7; the D call of TRBD1 rests on TCRdb alone, since no DNA is present to check it. The germline V gene has CDR1 SGHAT and CDR2 FQNNGV. The CDR3 is 13 amino acids. The chain's CDR3 is CASSEGRSTGQYF.

The chain has TRBV7-7 and TRBJ2-1; with no DNA, the TCRdb D assignment of TRBD2 cannot be verified. The CDR3 extends over 16 amino acids. The germline CDR1 and CDR2 sequences are SSHAT and FNYEAQ (reference sequence). The CDR3 is CASSPPGSGSYNEQFF.

This chain joins TRBV7-8 and TRBJ2-5; the D gene TCRdb calls, TRBD2, cannot be checked with no DNA. CDR3 length equals 16 residues. Germline V gene data show CDR1 as SGHVS and CDR2 as FQNEAQ. CDR3 sequence reads: CASSLGRLASQETQYF.

CDR3 residues: CSASLRAAFTDTQYF. The V gene is TRBV20-1, the J gene TRBJ2-3; TCRdb outputs TRBD2, but without DNA this stays unchecked. The CDR3 runs 15 residues. Per the germline V gene, CDR1 is DFQATT and CDR2 is SNEGSKA (reference sequence).

The V gene is TRBV12-3 or TRBV12-4, the J gene TRBJ2-2; lacking DNA, the TRBD1 call made by TCRdb goes unchecked. The CDR3 length is 16 residues. Here the CDR3 reads CASSLAWTGRAGELFF.

This chain uses TRBV16 with TRBJ1-3; TCRdb returns TRBD1, unconfirmable since there is no DNA. The CDR3 is made up of 16 amino acids. Germline values: CDR1 KGHSY, CDR2 FQNENV. CDR3 sequence: CASSGSGTASRNTIYF.

The chain is built from TRBV12-3 or TRBV12-4 and TRBJ2-5; TCRdb gives TRBD2 as the D gene, but with no DNA this cannot be confirmed. This CDR3 has 15 residues. CDR3 residues: CASSGTSGGQETQYF.